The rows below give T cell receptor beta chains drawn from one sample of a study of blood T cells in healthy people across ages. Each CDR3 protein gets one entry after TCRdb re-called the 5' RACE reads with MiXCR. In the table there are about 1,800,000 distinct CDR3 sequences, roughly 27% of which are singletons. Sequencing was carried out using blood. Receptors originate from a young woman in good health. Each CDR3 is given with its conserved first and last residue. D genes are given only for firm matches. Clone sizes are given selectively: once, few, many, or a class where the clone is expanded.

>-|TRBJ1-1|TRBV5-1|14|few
CASSFQGWDTEAFF
TGCGCCAGCAGCTTCCAGGGGTGGGACACTGAAGCTTTCTTT
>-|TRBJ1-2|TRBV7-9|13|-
CASSLVYGDGYTF
TGTGCCAGCAGCTTAGTTTATGGGGATGGCTACACCTTC
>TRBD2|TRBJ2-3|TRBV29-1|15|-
CSVEFLAGGGDTQYF
TGCAGCGTTGAATTTCTAGCGGGGGGCGGGGATACGCAGTATTTT
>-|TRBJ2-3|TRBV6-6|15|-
CASLRAGSRTDTQYF
TGTGCCAGCCTCCGGGCGGGAAGCAGGACAGATACGCAGTATTTT
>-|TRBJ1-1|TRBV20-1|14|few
CSADTGTANTEAFF
TGCAGTGCTGACACCGGGACGGCGAACACTGAAGCTTTCTTT
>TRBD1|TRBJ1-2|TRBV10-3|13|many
CATGQDPNYGYTF
TGTGCCACCGGACAGGATCCAAACTATGGCTACACCTTC
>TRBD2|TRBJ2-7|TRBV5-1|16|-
CASTRTGGPGSYELYF
TGCGCCAGCACACGAACGGGAGGGCCAGGGTCCTACGAGCTGTACTTC
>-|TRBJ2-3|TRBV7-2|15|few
CASSPSSGNTDTQYF
TGTGCCAGCAGCCCTTCTTCGGGAAACACAGATACGCAGTATTTT
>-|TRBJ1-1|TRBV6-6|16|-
CASRPPPGTMNTEAFF
TGTGCCAGCAGGCCACCTCCCGGGACCATGAACACTGAAGCTTTCTTT
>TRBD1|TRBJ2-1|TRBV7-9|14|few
CASSHRQGHNEQFF
TGTGCCAGCAGCCACCGACAGGGCCACAATGAGCAGTTCTTC
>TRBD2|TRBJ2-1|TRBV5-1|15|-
CASSAKLAGEGEQFF
TGCGCCAGCAGCGCTAAACTAGCGGGAGAGGGTGAGCAGTTCTTC
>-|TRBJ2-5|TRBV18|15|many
CASSPLPAQMETQYF
TGTGCCAGCTCACCATTGCCAGCCCAAATGGAGACCCAGTACTTC
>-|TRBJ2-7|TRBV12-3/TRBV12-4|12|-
CDSSLARYEQYF
TGTGACAGCAGTTTAGCGCGATACGAGCAGTACTTC